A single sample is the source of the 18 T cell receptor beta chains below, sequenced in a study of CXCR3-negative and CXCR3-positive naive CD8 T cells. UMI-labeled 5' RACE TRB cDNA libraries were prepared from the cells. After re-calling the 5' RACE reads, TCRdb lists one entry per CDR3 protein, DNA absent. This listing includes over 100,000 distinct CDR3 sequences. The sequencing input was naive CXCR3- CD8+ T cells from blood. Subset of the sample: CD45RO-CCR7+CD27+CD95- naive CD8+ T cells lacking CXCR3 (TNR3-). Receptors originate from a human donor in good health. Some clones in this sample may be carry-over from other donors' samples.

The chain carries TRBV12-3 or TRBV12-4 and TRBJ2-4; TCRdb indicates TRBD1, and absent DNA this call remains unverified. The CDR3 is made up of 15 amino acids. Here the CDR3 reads CASSSIRTGENIQYF.

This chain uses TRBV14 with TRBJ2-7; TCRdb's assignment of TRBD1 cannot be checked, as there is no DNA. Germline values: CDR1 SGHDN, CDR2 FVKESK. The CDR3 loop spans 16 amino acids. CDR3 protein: CASSPRTGGFLYEQYF.

The CDR3 reads CSVEDRDGYTF. The genes are TRBV29-1 and TRBJ1-2. The CDR3 is made up of 11 amino acids. Per the germline V gene, CDR1 is SQVTM and CDR2 is ANQGSEA.

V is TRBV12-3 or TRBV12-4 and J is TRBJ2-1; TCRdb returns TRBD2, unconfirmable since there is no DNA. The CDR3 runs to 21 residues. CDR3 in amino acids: CASSLGPGTTSGGANYNEQFF.

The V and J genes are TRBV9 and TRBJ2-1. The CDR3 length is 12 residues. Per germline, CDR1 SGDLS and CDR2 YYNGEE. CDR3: CASSATSNEQFF.

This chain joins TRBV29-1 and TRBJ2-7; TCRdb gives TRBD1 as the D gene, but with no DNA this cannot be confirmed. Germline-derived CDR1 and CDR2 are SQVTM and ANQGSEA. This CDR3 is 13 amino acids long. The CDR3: CSVEDDRAYEQYF.

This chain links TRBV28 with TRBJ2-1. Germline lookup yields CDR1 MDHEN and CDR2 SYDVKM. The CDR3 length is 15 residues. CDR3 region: CASSPHLISHNEQFF.

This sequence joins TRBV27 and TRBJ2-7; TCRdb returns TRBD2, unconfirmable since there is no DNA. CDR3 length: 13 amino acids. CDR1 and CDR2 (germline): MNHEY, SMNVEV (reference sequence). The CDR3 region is CASNPSGRNEQYF.

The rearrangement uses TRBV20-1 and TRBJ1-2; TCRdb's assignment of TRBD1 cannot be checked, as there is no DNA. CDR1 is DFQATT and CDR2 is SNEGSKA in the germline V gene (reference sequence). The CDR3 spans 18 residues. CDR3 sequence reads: CSAPFPPGGASINYGYTF.

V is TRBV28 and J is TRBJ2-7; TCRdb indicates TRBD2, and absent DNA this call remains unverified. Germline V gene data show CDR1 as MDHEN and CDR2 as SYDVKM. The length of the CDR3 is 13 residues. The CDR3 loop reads CASSLRGIYEQYF. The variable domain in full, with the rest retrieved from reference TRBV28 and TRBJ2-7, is DVKVTQSSRYLVKRTGEKVFLECVQDMDHENMFWYRQDPGLGLRLIYFSYDVKMKEKGDIPEGYSVSREKKERFSLILESASTNQTSMYLCASSLRGIYEQYFGPGTRLTVT.

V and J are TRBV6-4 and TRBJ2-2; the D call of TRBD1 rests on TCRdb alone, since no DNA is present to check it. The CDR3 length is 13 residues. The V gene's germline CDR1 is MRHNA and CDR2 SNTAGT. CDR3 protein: CASSEGGTGELFF.

The CDR3 loop is CASSFGVRTGELFF. The chain employs TRBV7-2 and TRBJ2-2. Germline V lookup: CDR1 SGHTA, CDR2 FQGNSA. CDR3 length equals 14 residues.

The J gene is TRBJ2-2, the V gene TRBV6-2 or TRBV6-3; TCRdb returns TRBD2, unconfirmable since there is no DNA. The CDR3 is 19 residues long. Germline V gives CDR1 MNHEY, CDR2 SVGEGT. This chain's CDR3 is CASSYSSLAGVPRTGELFF.

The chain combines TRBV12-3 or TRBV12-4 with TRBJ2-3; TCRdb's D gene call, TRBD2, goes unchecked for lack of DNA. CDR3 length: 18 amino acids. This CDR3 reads CASSTGGLAGGNTDTQYF.

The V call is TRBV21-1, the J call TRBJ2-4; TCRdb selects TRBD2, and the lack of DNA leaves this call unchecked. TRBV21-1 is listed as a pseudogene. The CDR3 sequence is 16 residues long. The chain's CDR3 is CALRRLIPGDQNIQYF.

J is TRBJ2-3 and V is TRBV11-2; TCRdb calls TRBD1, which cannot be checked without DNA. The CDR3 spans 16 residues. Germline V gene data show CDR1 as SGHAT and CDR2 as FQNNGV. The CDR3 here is CASSLNIRVPPDTQYF.

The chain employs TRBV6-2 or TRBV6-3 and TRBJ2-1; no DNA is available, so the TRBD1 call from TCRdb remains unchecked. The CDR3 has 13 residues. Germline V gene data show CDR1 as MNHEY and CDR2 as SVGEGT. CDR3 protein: CASTLGFYNEQFF.

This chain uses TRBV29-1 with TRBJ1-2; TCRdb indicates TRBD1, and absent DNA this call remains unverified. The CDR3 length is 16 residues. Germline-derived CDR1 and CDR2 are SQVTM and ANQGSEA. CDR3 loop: CSVVGTDMDPVYGYTF.